This TCR beta chain is from a study of T cells after somatic rescue of genetic block. The protocol was immunoSEQ multiplex PCR, while the TCRdb copy is restricted to in-frame clones and leaves out a portion. The sample includes about 110,000 clones, just over 90% of them seen just once. The CDR3 totals 13 residues. Between the trimmed V and J ends, which lost 8 bases and 5 bases, there was a span of 13 bases. The germline V gene has CDR1 MNHNY and CDR2 SVGAGI (reference sequence). Sequencing was performed on peripheral blood mononuclear cells (PBMCs). This TCR came from a woman younger than 35. This sequence joins TRBV6-6 and TRBJ1-3, with D unclear. CDR3 nucleotides: TGTGCCAGCCTTCTACCGGGCCGAAACACCATATATTTT. Its translation: CASLLPGRNTIYF.